One and the same sample provided the 30 T cell receptor beta chains below, sequenced in a study of OX40 agonist ivuxolimab in advanced cancers. Profiling relied on immunoSEQ multiplex PCR, and the TCRdb table lists in-frame clones only, not all of them. The sample records over 65,000 clones, roughly 93% being singletons. Here the sequenced sample was CD4+ or CD8+ T cells sorted from blood, taken in a trial of the OX40 agonist ivuxolimab. The receptors derive from an adult with an advanced solid tumor such as melanoma, head and neck, liver or kidney cancer.

The CDR3 nucleotides read TGCGCCAGCAGAGGACAGCCAAACACTGAAGCTTTCTTT. As protein: CASRGQPNTEAFF. This chain links TRBV5-1 with TRBJ1-1, with a tentative D call TRBD1 (6 bases). CDR1 SGHRS and CDR2 YFSETQ come from the germline V gene. This CDR3 is 13 amino acids long. Trimming took off 5 bases at V and 2 bases at J, with 10 bases between the two ends.

This clone was observed once. The gene calls are TRBV10-3 and TRBJ2-2; D is unclear. V was shortened by 4 bases and J by 1 base, with 7 bases between the two germline ends. Germline assignment: CDR1 ENHRY and CDR2 SYGVKD. This CDR3 region has 14 residues. In nucleotides, the CDR3 is TGTGCCATCAGTGGGCATGAGAACACCGGGGAGCTGTTTTTT. This translates into CAISGHENTGELFF.

This clone was seen once. This chain connects TRBV19 to TRBJ2-5; maybe TRBD2 (6 bases). This CDR3 contains 12 residues. Trimming stripped 11 bases from V and 1 base from J, with 11 bases between. Germline lookup yields CDR1 LNHDA and CDR2 SQIVND (reference sequence). CDR3 bases: TGTGCCGTGGCGGGGCGCCAAGAGACCCAGTACTTC. Amino acids: CAVAGRQETQYF. The full variable domain, completed using reference TRBV19 and TRBJ2-5, is DGGITQSPKYLFRKEGQNVTLSCEQNLNHDAMYWYRQDPGQGLRLIYYSQIVNDFQKGDIAEGYSVSREKKESFPLTVTSAQKNPTAFYLCAVAGRQETQYFGPGTRLLVL.

This chain joins TRBV5-1 and TRBJ1-3; D not certain. Trimming removed 0 bases from V and 0 bases from J, with 7 bases in between. Germline V gene lookup returns CDR1 SGHRS and CDR2 YFSETQ. This CDR3 is built from 15 residues. The CDR3 DNA follows: TGCGCCAGCAGCTTGGTCGGGATCTCTGGAAACACCATATATTTT. Residues: CASSLVGISGNTIYF.

V gene TRBV7-9 combines with J gene TRBJ1-6; D is possibly TRBD1 (5 bases). V lost 5 bases and J lost 4, with 12 bases in between. The germline V gene encodes CDR1 SEHNR and CDR2 FQNEAQ (reference sequence). The CDR3 is 15 amino acids. CDR3 nucleotide sequence: TGTGCCAGCAGCCCGACAGCCCTATATAATTCACCCCTCCACTTT. Protein product: CASSPTALYNSPLHF. The whole variable domain, filled in from reference TRBV7-9 and TRBJ1-6, reads DTGVSQNPRHKITKRGQNVTFRCDPISEHNRLYWYRQTLGQGPEFLTYFQNEAQLEKSRLLSDRFSAERPKGSFSTLEIQRTEQGDSAMYLCASSPTALYNSPLHFGNGTRLTVT.

This clone occurred a few times. The V gene is TRBV7-2, the J gene TRBJ1-2; unclear D gene. V was pared by 8 bases and J by 0 bases, with 4 bases between. This CDR3 has 11 residues. CDR1 is SGHTA and CDR2 is FQGNSA in the germline V gene. CDR3 nucleotide sequence: TGTGCCAGCGAAACTAACTATGGCTACACCTTC. This gives the protein CASETNYGYTF.

V is TRBV4-1 and J is TRBJ2-5, with no clear D. The V gene's germline CDR1 is MGHRA and CDR2 YSYEKL. V was cut by 5 bases and J by 0 bases, with 13 bases left in between. The CDR3 has 15 residues. Here the CDR3 reads CASSKFLENQETQYF. The CDR3 nucleotides are TGCGCCAGCAGCAAATTCTTAGAAAACCAAGAGACCCAGTACTTC.

This chain connects TRBV19 to TRBJ2-6; D gene unclear. The CDR3 totals 15 residues. Between the trimmed V and J ends, which lost 3 bases and 2 bases, there was a span of 8 bases. Germline lookup yields CDR1 LNHDA and CDR2 SQIVND (reference sequence). As DNA, the CDR3 is TGTGCCAGTAGTATGCAGATCCCTGGGGCCAACGTCCTGACTTTC. Protein product: CASSMQIPGANVLTF.

J is TRBJ1-2 and V is TRBV10-2; D may be TRBD1 (6 bases). This CDR3 is built from 14 residues. V lost 7 bases and J lost 6, with 18 bases in between. The V gene's germline CDR1 is WSHSY and CDR2 SAAADI. For the CDR3, the DNA is TGCGCCAGCACCCACAGGGATGATGTTGATGGCTACACCTTC. Amino acids: CASTHRDDVDGYTF.

The rearrangement uses TRBV6-5 and TRBJ1-1; 7 bases are a match to TRBD1. This CDR3 region has 14 residues. With V trimmed by 6 bases and J by 5 bases, 9 bases remained unmatched. Germline V CDR1 and CDR2: MNHEY, SVGAGI. CDR3 protein: CASRERQGETEAFF. The CDR3 DNA reads TGTGCCAGCAGGGAAAGACAGGGAGAAACTGAAGCTTTCTTT.

The CDR3 reads CASSYGQSNSPLHF. In DNA form, the CDR3 reads TGTGCCAGCAGTTACGGGCAGTCAAATTCACCCCTCCACTTT. This sequence joins TRBV6-5 and TRBJ1-6; D gene ambiguous. The CDR3 covers 14 residues. The germline CDR1 and CDR2 sequences are MNHEY and SVGAGI. The V gene lost 2 bases and the J gene lost 7 bases, with 9 bases spanning the gap.

V gene TRBV27 combines with J gene TRBJ1-5; the match to TRBD1 covers 9 bases. The germline CDR1 and CDR2 sequences are MNHEY and SMNVEV (reference sequence). The CDR3 loop spans 17 amino acids. With V trimmed by 6 bases and J by 1 base, 10 bases remained unmatched. The CDR3 sequence: CASSFSQGAPSNQPQHF. In DNA form, the CDR3 reads TGTGCCAGCAGCTTCTCACAGGGGGCTCCGAGCAATCAGCCCCAGCATTTT.

This chain connects TRBV10-3 to TRBJ1-1; possible D gene TRBD1, 6 bases. This CDR3 has 15 residues. Trimming left V 4 bases short and J 2 bases short, with 14 bases between. Germline loops: CDR1 ENHRY, CDR2 SYGVKD. CDR3: CAISVSGVTNTEAFF. CDR3 sequence (DNA): TGTGCCATCAGTGTTTCAGGGGTTACCAACACTGAAGCTTTCTTT.

The J gene is TRBJ2-7, the V gene TRBV10-3; D gene unclear. V shed 10 bases and J shed 4 bases, with 17 bases lying between them. Germline V gene data show CDR1 as ENHRY and CDR2 as SYGVKD. This CDR3 is 13 amino acids long. CDR3 sequence reads: CATRPGEPYEQYF. The CDR3 bases are TGTGCCACCCGGCCTGGAGAACCATACGAGCAGTACTTC.

The CDR3 region is CAISYGTGGMNTEAFF. In DNA form, the CDR3 reads TGTGCCATCAGCTACGGGACAGGGGGCATGAACACTGAAGCTTTCTTT. This chain links TRBV10-3 with TRBJ1-1; 12 positions agree with TRBD1. Germline V gives CDR1 ENHRY, CDR2 SYGVKD. J gave up 0 bases and V 6 bases, and 5 bases lay outside the gene matches. The CDR3 has 16 residues.

CDR3 DNA sequence: TGTGCCAGTAGTGCCCCCGGGACAGGGGGCCCTCGTGACACCGGGGAGCTGTTTTTT. It codes for CASSAPGTGGPRDTGELFF. V and J are TRBV19 and TRBJ2-2; 12 bases agree with TRBD1. V lost 5 bases to trimming and J lost 3 bases; unmatched junction nucleotides: 13. The CDR3 has 19 residues. Germline CDR1 is LNHDA and CDR2 is SQIVND (reference sequence).

The rearrangement joins TRBV21-1 to TRBJ1-5. TRBV21-1 is termed a pseudogene. The CDR3 has 14 residues. CDR3 sequence (DNA): TGTGCCAGCAGGGTTGCTGTTAGAACTCAGCCCCAGCATTTT. Translation: CASRVAVRTQPQHF.

This CDR3 is CASSPPGQGAFGGELFF. CDR3 coding DNA: TGTGCCAGCTCACCACCGGGACAGGGGGCATTTGGCGGGGAGCTGTTTTTT. The chain links TRBV18 to TRBJ2-2; TRBD1 matches at 12 bases. The CDR3 runs 17 residues. Losses at the gene ends were 0 bases for V and 7 bases for J; bases not matched to a gene: 6. The germline V gene has CDR1 KGHSH and CDR2 LQKENI.

The CDR3 nucleotides are TGTGCCAGAAGCTTGGGGGCAGATAGCTCCTACAATGAGCAGTTCTTC. The encoded protein is CARSLGADSSYNEQFF. The rearrangement uses TRBV5-3 and TRBJ2-1; D gene uncertain. TRBV5-3 is filed as an ORF, its function uncertain. The V end was cut by 0 bases, the J end by 0 bases, with 10 bases between. This CDR3 is built from 16 residues.

The chain is built from TRBV6-1 and TRBJ2-3, with D hard to call. In germline, CDR1 is MNHNS, CDR2 SASEGT. There are 16 residues in the CDR3. The V end lost 2 bases, the J end lost 0 bases, and 12 bases lay between the germline ends. The CDR3 bases are TGTGCCAGCAGTGAAATGGCCCGTACTAGCACAGATACGCAGTATTTT. Its translation is CASSEMARTSTDTQYF.

The rearrangement joins TRBV11-2 to TRBJ2-2, with TRBD2 identical over 8 bases. Per germline, CDR1 SGHAT and CDR2 FQNNGV. Trimming cost V 1 base and J 0 bases; bases outside gene matches: 4. This CDR3 has 17 amino acids. CDR3 nucleotide sequence: TGTGCCAGCAGCTTAGGGGCTAGCGGGTCGAACACCGGGGAGCTGTTTTTT. Translation gives CASSLGASGSNTGELFF. Filled out from reference TRBV11-2 and TRBJ2-2, the complete variable domain reads EAGVAQSPRYKIIEKRQSVAFWCNPISGHATLYWYQQILGQGPKLLIQFQNNGVVDDSQLPKDRFSAERLKGVDSTLKIQPAKLEDSAVYLCASSLGASGSNTGELFFGEGSRLTVL.

This clone was seen once. Germline is not matched at one junction end, which may reflect a read error. The chain uses TRBV5-1 and TRBJ2-7; 11 bases fit TRBD2. The CDR3 contains 16 residues. The germline gives CDR1 SGHRS, CDR2 YFSETQ. The CDR3 nucleotides are TGCGCCAGCACCTTGGGGACTAGCGGCTTATTGGGCGAGCAGTACTTC. This encodes CASTLGTSGLLGEQYF.

This chain links TRBV5-8 with TRBJ2-2; D may be TRBD1 (5 bases). Germline CDR1 and CDR2: SGHTS and YDEGEE. The V end lost 6 bases, the J end lost 1 base, and 10 bases lay between the germline ends. The length of the CDR3 is 14 residues. This CDR3 reads CASTVQGNTGELFF. The DNA for the CDR3 is TGTGCCAGCACCGTGCAGGGGAACACCGGGGAGCTGTTTTTT.

The CDR3 nucleotides are TGTGCCTACTCGACAGGTGACAACTATGGCTACACCTTC. Protein: CAYSTGDNYGYTF. This sequence joins TRBV30 and TRBJ1-2; maybe TRBD1 (6 bases). Germline CDR1 GTSNPN, CDR2 SVGIG (reference sequence). V lost 7 bases, J lost 2 bases, and 14 bases lay in between. This CDR3 region has 13 residues.

The V gene is TRBV10-3, the J gene TRBJ2-1, with D possibly matching TRBD1 (5 bases). The germline gives CDR1 ENHRY, CDR2 SYGVKD. Deletions cut 3 bases from V and 2 bases from J, with 8 bases between. The CDR3 is made up of 14 amino acids. Here the CDR3 reads CAISEDSAYNEQFF. The DNA for the CDR3 is TGTGCCATCAGTGAAGACAGCGCCTACAATGAGCAGTTCTTC.

The chain has TRBV27 and TRBJ2-1, with TRBD2 matching 8 bases. Per germline, CDR1 MNHEY and CDR2 SMNVEV (reference sequence). Trimming took 3 bases from V and 5 from J; bases not matched to a gene: 3. This CDR3 is 14 amino acids long. This CDR3 is CASSLRGAHNEQFF. CDR3 coding DNA: TGTGCCAGCAGTTTGCGGGGGGCTCACAATGAGCAGTTCTTC.

This sequence joins TRBV15 and TRBJ1-3; TRBD1 might be the D (5 bases). CDR3 length equals 17 residues. The V end was cut by 1 base, the J end by 1 base, with 14 bases between. Per the germline V gene, CDR1 is LNHNV and CDR2 is YYDKDF (reference sequence). The CDR3 region has the DNA TGTGCCACCAGCAGAGCCGGGGGGAGTGTGTCTGGAAACACCATATATTTT. Amino acids: CATSRAGGSVSGNTIYF.

The genes are TRBV30 and TRBJ2-3; the D is unclear. V gave up 0 bases and J gave up 4 bases, with 5 bases separating them. CDR3 length equals 12 residues. Germline CDR1 GTSNPN, CDR2 SVGIG (reference sequence). The CDR3 DNA reads TGTGCCTGGAGTGTACTTGCAGATACGCAGTATTTT. Residues: CAWSVLADTQYF.

This clone has only one observation. The chain joins TRBV30 to TRBJ2-3, with D uncertain. In germline, CDR1 is GTSNPN, CDR2 SVGIG (reference sequence). The CDR3 contains 12 residues. V was pared by 3 bases and J by 5 bases, with 9 bases between. The CDR3 region is CAWSNGGDTQYF. The CDR3 DNA reads TGTGCCTGGAGCAATGGTGGAGATACGCAGTATTTT.

V usage is TRBV28 and J usage is TRBJ2-7; D is undetermined. From germline, CDR1 is MDHEN and CDR2 SYDVKM. Trimming left V 7 bases short and J 3 bases short, with 10 bases between. CDR3 length: 12 residues. Here the CDR3 DNA reads TGTGCCAGCACCACCGGCCGCTACGAGCAGTACTTC. Its protein is CASTTGRYEQYF.